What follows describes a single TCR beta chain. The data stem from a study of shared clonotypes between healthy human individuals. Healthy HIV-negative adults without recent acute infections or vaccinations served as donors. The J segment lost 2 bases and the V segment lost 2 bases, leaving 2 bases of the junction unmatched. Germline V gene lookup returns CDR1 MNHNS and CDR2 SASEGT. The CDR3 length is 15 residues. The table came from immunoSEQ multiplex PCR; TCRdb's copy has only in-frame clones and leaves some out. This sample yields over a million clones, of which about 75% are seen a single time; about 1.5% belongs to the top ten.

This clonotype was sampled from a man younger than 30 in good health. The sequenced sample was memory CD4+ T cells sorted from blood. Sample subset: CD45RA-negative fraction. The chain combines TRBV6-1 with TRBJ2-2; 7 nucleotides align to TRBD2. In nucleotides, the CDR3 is TGTGCCAGCAGTGAAAAGCGGGGTAACACCGGGGAGCTGTTTTTT. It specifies CASSEKRGNTGELFF.